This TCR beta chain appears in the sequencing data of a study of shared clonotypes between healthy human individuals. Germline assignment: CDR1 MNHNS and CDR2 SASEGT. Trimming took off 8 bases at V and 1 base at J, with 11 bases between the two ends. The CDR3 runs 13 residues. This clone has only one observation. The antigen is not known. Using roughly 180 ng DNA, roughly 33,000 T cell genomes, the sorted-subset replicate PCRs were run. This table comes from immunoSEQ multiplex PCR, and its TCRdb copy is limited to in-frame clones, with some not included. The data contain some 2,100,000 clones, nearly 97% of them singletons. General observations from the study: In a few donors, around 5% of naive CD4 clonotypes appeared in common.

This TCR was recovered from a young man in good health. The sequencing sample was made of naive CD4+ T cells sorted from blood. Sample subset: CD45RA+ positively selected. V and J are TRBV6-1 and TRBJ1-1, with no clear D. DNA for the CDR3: TGTGCCAGCGTCAGAACATCGAACACTGAAGCTTTCTTT. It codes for CASVRTSNTEAFF.